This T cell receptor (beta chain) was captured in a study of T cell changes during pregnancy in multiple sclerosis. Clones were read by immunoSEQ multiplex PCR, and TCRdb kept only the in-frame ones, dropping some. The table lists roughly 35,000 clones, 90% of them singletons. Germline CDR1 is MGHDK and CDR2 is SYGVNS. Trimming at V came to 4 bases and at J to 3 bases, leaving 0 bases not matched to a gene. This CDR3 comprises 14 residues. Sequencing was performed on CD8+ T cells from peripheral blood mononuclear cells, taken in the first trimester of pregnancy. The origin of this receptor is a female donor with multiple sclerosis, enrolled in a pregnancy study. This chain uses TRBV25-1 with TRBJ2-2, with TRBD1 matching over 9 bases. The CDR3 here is CASSGTGDTGELFF. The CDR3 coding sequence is TGTGCCAGCAGTGGGACAGGGGACACCGGGGAGCTGTTTTTT.